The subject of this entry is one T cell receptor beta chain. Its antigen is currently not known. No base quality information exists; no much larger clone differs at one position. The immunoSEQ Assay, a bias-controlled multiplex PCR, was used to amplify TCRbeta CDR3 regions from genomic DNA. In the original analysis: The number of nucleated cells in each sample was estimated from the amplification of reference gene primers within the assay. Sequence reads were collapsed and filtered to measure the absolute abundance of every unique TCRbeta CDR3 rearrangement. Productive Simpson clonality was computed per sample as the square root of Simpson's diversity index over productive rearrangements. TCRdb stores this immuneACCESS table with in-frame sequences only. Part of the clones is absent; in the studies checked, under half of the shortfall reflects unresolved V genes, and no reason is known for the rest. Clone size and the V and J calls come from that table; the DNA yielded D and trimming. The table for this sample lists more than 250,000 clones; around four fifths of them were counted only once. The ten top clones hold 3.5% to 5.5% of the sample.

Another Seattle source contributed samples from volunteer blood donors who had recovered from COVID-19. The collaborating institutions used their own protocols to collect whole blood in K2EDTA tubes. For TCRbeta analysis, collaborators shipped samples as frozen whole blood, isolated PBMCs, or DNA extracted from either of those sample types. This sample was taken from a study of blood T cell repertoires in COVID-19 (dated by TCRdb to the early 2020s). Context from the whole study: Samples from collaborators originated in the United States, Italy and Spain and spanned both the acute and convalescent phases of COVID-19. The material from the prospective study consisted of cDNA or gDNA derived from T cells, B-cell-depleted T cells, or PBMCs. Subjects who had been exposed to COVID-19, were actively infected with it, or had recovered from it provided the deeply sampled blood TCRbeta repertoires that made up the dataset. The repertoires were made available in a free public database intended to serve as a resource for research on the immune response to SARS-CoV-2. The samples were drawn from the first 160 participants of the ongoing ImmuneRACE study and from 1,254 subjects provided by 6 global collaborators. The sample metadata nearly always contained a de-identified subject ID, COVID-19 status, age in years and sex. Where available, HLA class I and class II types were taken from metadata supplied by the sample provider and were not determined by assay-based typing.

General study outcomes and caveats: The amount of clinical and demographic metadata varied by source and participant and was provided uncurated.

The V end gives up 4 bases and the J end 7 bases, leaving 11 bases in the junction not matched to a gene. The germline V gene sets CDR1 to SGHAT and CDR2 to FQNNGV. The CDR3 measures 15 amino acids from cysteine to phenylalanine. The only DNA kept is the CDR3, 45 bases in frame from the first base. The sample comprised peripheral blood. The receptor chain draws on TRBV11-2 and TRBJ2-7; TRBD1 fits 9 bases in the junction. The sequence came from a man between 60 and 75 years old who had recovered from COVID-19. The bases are TGTGCCAGCAGCTCCGTGAGACAGGGGGTGGGGGAGCAGTACTTC. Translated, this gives CASSSVRQGVGEQYF.